The TCR beta chain under discussion was sequenced for a study of neurological immune-mediated disorders. Whole-study findings and limits: One related-CDR3 cluster, found by phylogenetic grouping, held repertoires of 18 of 34 multiple sclerosis patients and is a possible signature. While HTLV-1-associated myelopathy showed the greatest TCR clonal expansion, multiple sclerosis showed the least, falling below healthy controls.

TCRdb recomputed calls from the 5' RACE reads with MiXCR, one row per CDR3 protein. This table holds about 92,000 distinct CDR3 sequences, roughly 3.5% found once. V was cut by 1 base and J by 3 bases, with 7 bases left in between. There are 14 residues in the CDR3. Germline V gene lookup returns CDR1 SGHTA and CDR2 FQGNSA. This clonotype came up many times. Its target is unknown. This chain joins TRBV7-2 and TRBJ1-3; D may be TRBD1 (6 bases). The sample was PBMCs. The sequence came from a woman aged 50 to 60 with multiple sclerosis. The CDR3, as DNA: TGTGCCAGCAGCTTAGGAGGGGGTGGAAACACCATATATTTT. As protein: CASSLGGGGNTIYF.